This TCR beta chain was observed in a study of sequential checkpoint blockade in melanoma. This CDR3 comprises 15 residues. CDR1 is SGHDN, CDR2 FVKESK, per germline. V lost 0 bases, J lost 2 bases, and 11 bases lay in between. The treatment was: randomized to nivolumab then ipilimumab (arm A) or the reverse (arm B). Profiled with immunoSEQ multiplex PCR; TCRdb holds only in-frame clones, not every one. The table lists 15,000 to 20,000 clones, 69% of them singletons, with approximately 17% in the top ten. The receptor comes from a human donor with melanoma. Material: CD8+ T cells sorted from blood (inferred from file names), obtained from a patient given nivolumab and ipilimumab in sequence. This chain connects TRBV14 to TRBJ2-7, with D unresolved. CDR3: CASSQEEAIPYEQYF. The CDR3 region has the DNA TGTGCCAGCAGCCAAGAAGAAGCAATTCCCTACGAGCAGTACTTC.